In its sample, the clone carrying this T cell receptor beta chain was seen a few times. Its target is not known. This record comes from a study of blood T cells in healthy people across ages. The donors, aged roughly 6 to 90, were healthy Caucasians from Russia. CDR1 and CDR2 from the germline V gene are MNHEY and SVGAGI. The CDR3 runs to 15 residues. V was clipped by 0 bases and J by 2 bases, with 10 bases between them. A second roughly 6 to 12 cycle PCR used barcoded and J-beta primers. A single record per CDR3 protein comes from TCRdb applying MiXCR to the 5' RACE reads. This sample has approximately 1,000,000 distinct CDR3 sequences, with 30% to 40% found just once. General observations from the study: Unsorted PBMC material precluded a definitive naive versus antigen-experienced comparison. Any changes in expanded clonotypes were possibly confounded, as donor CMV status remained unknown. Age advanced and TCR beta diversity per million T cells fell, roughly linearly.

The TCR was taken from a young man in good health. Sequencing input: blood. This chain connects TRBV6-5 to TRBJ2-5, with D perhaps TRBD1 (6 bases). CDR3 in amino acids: CASSYSGHTQETQYF. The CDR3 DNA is TGTGCCAGCAGTTACTCGGGACATACGCAAGAGACCCAGTACTTC.